The 28 T cell receptor beta chains listed next were all sequenced from one sample in a study of cytomegalovirus exposure and HLA in healthy donors. With 60 Vbeta and 13 Jbeta primers, the PCR was carried out. Clones were read by immunoSEQ multiplex PCR, and TCRdb kept only the in-frame ones, dropping some. The sample consists of over 150,000 clones, roughly 75% of them appearing once. Source material: PBMCs. These receptors came from a young man in good health and CMV-seronegative.

V usage is TRBV2 and J usage is TRBJ1-4, with D tentatively TRBD1 (5 bases). Trimming cost V 6 bases and J 4 bases, with 24 bases left between them. The CDR3 totals 18 residues. CDR1 SNHLY and CDR2 FYNNEI come from the germline V gene. The CDR3 nucleotides are TGTGCCAGCAGCCGTTTGCTGACGCAAGGGACTGTTAATGAAAAACTGTTTTTT. It encodes CASSRLLTQGTVNEKLFF.

V usage is TRBV28 and J usage is TRBJ2-1; D is perhaps TRBD2 (6 bases). Germline V gene lookup returns CDR1 MDHEN and CDR2 SYDVKM. This CDR3 is 15 amino acids long. Trimming stripped 5 bases from V and 7 bases from J, with 18 bases between. In nucleotides, the CDR3 is TGTGCCAGCAGTGCCCCCTTGGCGACTAGGAATGAGCAGTTCTTC. Protein sequence: CASSAPLATRNEQFF.

V and J are TRBV5-4 and TRBJ1-2, with 10 positions matching TRBD1. The CDR3 covers 15 residues. Germline V gives CDR1 SGHNT, CDR2 YYREEE (reference sequence). The J segment lost 4 bases and the V segment lost 3 bases, leaving 6 bases of the junction unmatched. CDR3 coding DNA: TGTGCCAGCAGCTCCGCCGGGACAGGGGTCTATGGCTACACCTTC. Translated: CASSSAGTGVYGYTF.

The chain joins TRBV28 to TRBJ1-2; 11 bases line up with TRBD1. Per germline, CDR1 MDHEN and CDR2 SYDVKM. V shed 2 bases and J 3 bases; nucleotides not matched to a gene: 5. The CDR3 consists of 16 residues. The CDR3 region is CASSLGGQGDYYGYTF. For the CDR3, the DNA is TGTGCCAGCAGTTTAGGGGGACAGGGGGATTACTATGGCTACACCTTC.

This clone appeared a few times. The gene calls are TRBV30 and TRBJ2-7; 8 bases match TRBD2. Germline V gene sequence: CDR1 GTSNPN, CDR2 SVGIG (reference sequence). The V segment lost 0 bases and the J segment 2 bases; nucleotides outside the gene matches: 3. The CDR3 loop spans 14 amino acids. This CDR3 is CAWSVLADTYEQYF. CDR3 nucleotides: TGTGCCTGGAGTGTACTAGCGGATACCTACGAGCAGTACTTC.

This clone was picked up one time. The chain combines TRBV5-1 with TRBJ2-7; D perhaps matches TRBD2 (6 bases). V gave up 4 bases and J gave up 2 bases, with 19 bases separating them. CDR3 length: 16 amino acids. Germline V gene lookup returns CDR1 SGHRS and CDR2 YFSETQ. CDR3 DNA sequence: TGCGCCAGCAGCCCCCTGCCGGGACTCGAGACCTACGAGCAGTACTTC. Residues: CASSPLPGLETYEQYF. Based on the CDR3 plus reference TRBV5-1 and TRBJ2-7, the full variable domain is KAGVTQTPRYLIKTRGQQVTLSCSPISGHRSVSWYQQTPGQGLQFLFEYFSETQRNKGNFPGRFSGRQFSNSRSEMNVSTLELGDSALYLCASSPLPGLETYEQYFGPGTRLTVT.

The chain carries TRBV5-4 and TRBJ2-7, with 10 bases fitting TRBD2. Germline V gene sequence: CDR1 SGHNT, CDR2 YYREEE (reference sequence). V was clipped by 4 bases and J by 4 bases; unmatched bases: 20. This CDR3 comprises 19 residues. The CDR3 nucleotides read TGTGCCAGCAGCGGATCCAGCGGGAGGGCCCGAAGGAGAAGGTACGAGCAGTACTTC. This codes for CASSGSSGRARRRRYEQYF.

The rearrangement uses TRBV19 and TRBJ2-1; 7 nucleotides align to TRBD2. CDR3 size: 15 residues. The germline gives CDR1 LNHDA, CDR2 SQIVND (reference sequence). Trimming at V came to 7 bases and at J to 5 bases, leaving 11 bases not matched to a gene. CDR3 DNA sequence: TGTGCCAGTAATCCACGCGTCGGGACTAACAATGAGCAGTTCTTC. Protein: CASNPRVGTNNEQFF.

V is TRBV7-2 and J is TRBJ2-7, with D possibly TRBD1 on 6 matching bases. V dropped 5 bases and J dropped 4 bases, with 9 bases sitting between them. The CDR3 length is 12 residues. CDR1 SGHTA and CDR2 FQGNSA come from the germline V gene. CDR3 region: CASSPRGYEQYF. Written as DNA, the CDR3 is TGTGCCAGCAGCCCCAGGGGTTACGAGCAGTACTTC.

The rearrangement uses TRBV27 and TRBJ2-7, with D maybe TRBD1 (5 bases). The CDR3 has 13 amino acids. The germline V gene has CDR1 MNHEY and CDR2 SMNVEV (reference sequence). V lost 3 bases and J lost 5, with 11 bases in between. The CDR3 nucleotides are TGTGCCAGCAGTTTCGTTGGGGCACACGAGCAGTACTTC. It translates to CASSFVGAHEQYF.

V usage is TRBV5-4 and J usage is TRBJ2-7; 9 positions agree with TRBD2. Germline lookup yields CDR1 SGHNT and CDR2 YYREEE (reference sequence). The CDR3 is 14 amino acids. J was trimmed by 7 bases and V by 4 bases; bases with no gene match: 9. CDR3 protein: CASSRGSGSGEQYF. Written as DNA, the CDR3 is TGTGCCAGCAGCAGAGGTAGCGGGAGCGGGGAGCAGTACTTC.

This clone was picked up one time. One end of the junction does not line up with germline, which may come from a read error. The V call is TRBV7-9, the J call TRBJ1-3, with 8 nucleotides matching TRBD1. Germline V gene data show CDR1 as SEHNR and CDR2 as FQNEAQ (reference sequence). The CDR3 is made up of 15 amino acids. The CDR3 sequence is CSSSLTGGSGNTIYF. CDR3 nucleotides: TGTTCCAGCAGCCTTACAGGGGGCTCTGGAAACACCATATATTTT.

The V and J genes are TRBV10-3 and TRBJ2-3, with a tentative D call TRBD2 (5 bases). Germline assignment: CDR1 ENHRY and CDR2 SYGVKD. Trimming left V 0 bases short and J 5 bases short, with 12 bases between. The CDR3 has 15 amino acids. CDR3 residues: CAISESTTSGDTQYF. CDR3 nucleotides: TGTGCCATCAGTGAGTCTACCACGAGCGGAGATACGCAGTATTTT.

This sequence joins TRBV7-2 and TRBJ2-1; 9 bases match TRBD2. Per germline, CDR1 SGHTA and CDR2 FQGNSA. Trimming removed 1 base from V and 4 bases from J; junction bases left unmatched: 2. The CDR3 totals 15 residues. The CDR3 DNA reads TGTGCCAGCAGCTTAGGGCGGGAGGGTTACAATGAGCAGTTCTTC. It yields the protein CASSLGREGYNEQFF.

This clone was counted a single time. V gene TRBV5-6 combines with J gene TRBJ2-7, with TRBD1 matching 9 bases. Germline CDR1 is SGHDT and CDR2 is YYEEEE. The ends lost 0 bases at V and 5 bases at J; junction bases unmatched: 0. The CDR3 extends over 13 amino acids. CDR3 protein: CASSLDRGHEQYF. In DNA form, the CDR3 reads TGTGCCAGCAGCTTGGACAGGGGGCACGAGCAGTACTTC.

This sequence joins TRBV7-9 and TRBJ2-7; 8 bases are a match to TRBD1. V lost 8 bases and J lost 6; bases outside the gene matches: 9. Germline-derived CDR1 and CDR2 are SEHNR and FQNEAQ (reference sequence). This CDR3 comprises 13 residues. CDR3 in amino acids: CASLAPGTGEQYF. CDR3 nucleotide sequence: TGTGCCAGCCTCGCTCCCGGGACAGGCGAGCAGTACTTC.

This chain links TRBV18 with TRBJ2-5, with 8 nucleotides matching TRBD1. The CDR3 runs 14 residues. V gave up 6 bases and J gave up 0 bases; unmatched junction bases: 3. Germline CDR1 KGHSH, CDR2 LQKENI. The CDR3 loop is CASSPGQDQETQYF. DNA of the CDR3: TGTGCCAGCTCGCCGGGACAGGACCAAGAGACCCAGTACTTC.

V usage is TRBV28 and J usage is TRBJ2-7, with 9 bases fitting TRBD2. Germline-derived CDR1 and CDR2 are MDHEN and SYDVKM. The CDR3 contains 16 residues. V shed 3 bases and J 0 bases; nucleotides not matched to a gene: 6. The CDR3 sequence is CASSFWREGTSYEQYF. The CDR3 nucleotides are TGTGCCAGCAGTTTCTGGCGGGAGGGGACCTCCTACGAGCAGTACTTC.

V gene TRBV9 combines with J gene TRBJ2-1; TRBD2 matches 10 bases. J gave up 7 bases and V 4 bases, and 11 bases lay outside the gene matches. Germline CDR1 and CDR2: SGDLS and YYNGEE. This CDR3 is built from 16 residues. CDR3 loop: CASSPQSGRAQNEQFF. In DNA, the CDR3 is TGTGCCAGCAGCCCACAGAGCGGGAGGGCCCAGAATGAGCAGTTCTTC. Together with reference TRBV9 and TRBJ2-1, the CDR3 gives the full variable domain: DSGVTQTPKHLITATGQRVTLRCSPRSGDLSVYWYQQSLDQGLQFLIQYYNGEERAKGNILERFSAQQFPDLHSELNLSSLELGDSALYFCASSPQSGRAQNEQFFGPGTRLTVL.

This clone was seen once. The gene calls are TRBV6-6 and TRBJ2-7, with a weak D call TRBD1 (6 bases). The V gene lost 2 bases and the J gene lost 4 bases, with 15 bases spanning the gap. Germline values: CDR1 MNHNY, CDR2 SVGAGI (reference sequence). The CDR3 runs to 15 residues. CDR3 DNA: TGTGCCAGCAGTTACGCGCTAGCAGGGGCATACGAGCAGTACTTC. This encodes CASSYALAGAYEQYF.

CDR3 residues: CASGAGGEQFF. The CDR3 DNA sequence: TGCGCCAGCGGGGCCGGGGGTGAGCAGTTCTTC. This chain uses TRBV5-1 with TRBJ2-1; a possible D gene is TRBD2 (6 bases). The germline V gene encodes CDR1 SGHRS and CDR2 YFSETQ. Trimming shortened V by 7 bases and J by 9 bases, and 11 bases separated the two germline ends. The CDR3 contains 11 residues. Variable domain in full (rest from reference TRBV5-1 and TRBJ2-1): KAGVTQTPRYLIKTRGQQVTLSCSPISGHRSVSWYQQTPGQGLQFLFEYFSETQRNKGNFPGRFSGRQFSNSRSEMNVSTLELGDSALYLCASGAGGEQFFGPGTRLTVL.

The chain couples TRBV15 to TRBJ2-1, with 8 bases identical to TRBD2. Per germline, CDR1 LNHNV and CDR2 YYDKDF (reference sequence). The CDR3 length is 15 residues. The J segment lost 9 bases and the V segment lost 5 bases, leaving 12 bases of the junction unmatched. This CDR3 is CATSLPQRESFEQFF. The CDR3 DNA sequence: TGTGCCACCAGCCTTCCCCAGCGGGAGAGTTTTGAGCAGTTCTTC.

The gene calls are TRBV7-2 and TRBJ2-2; D not certain. The CDR3 loop spans 16 amino acids. Looked up from germline, CDR1 is SGHTA and CDR2 is FQGNSA. The V end was cut by 3 bases, the J end by 0 bases, with 11 bases between. The CDR3 DNA follows: TGTGCCAGCAGCTTGGGCCCTCCTGCGAACACCGGGGAGCTGTTTTTT. It codes for CASSLGPPANTGELFF. The whole variable domain, filled in from reference TRBV7-2 and TRBJ2-2, reads GAGVSQSPSNKVTEKGKDVELRCDPISGHTALYWYRQSLGQGLEFLIYFQGNSAPDKSGLPSDRFSAERTGGSVSTLTIQRTQQEDSAVYLCASSLGPPANTGELFFGEGSRLTVL.

This chain uses TRBV6-5 with TRBJ2-1; D is perhaps TRBD2 (5 bases). The V gene lost 8 bases and the J gene lost 8 bases, with 13 bases spanning the gap. Germline values: CDR1 MNHEY, CDR2 SVGAGI. The CDR3 loop spans 12 amino acids. CDR3 region: CASGERVDEQFF. The CDR3 DNA sequence: TGTGCCAGCGGGGAGCGAGTGGATGAGCAGTTCTTC.

This clone was seen only a few times. This chain links TRBV5-6 with TRBJ2-5; 8 bases agree with TRBD2. The CDR3 spans 14 residues. CDR1 and CDR2 (germline): SGHDT, YYEEEE. V lost 3 bases to trimming and J lost 4 bases; unmatched junction nucleotides: 5. The CDR3 sequence is CASSSGGLAETQYF. The DNA for the CDR3 is TGTGCCAGCAGCTCGGGGGGGCTTGCAGAGACCCAGTACTTC.

The J gene is TRBJ1-2, the V gene TRBV4-1; the D is unclear. The CDR3 covers 14 residues. Germline-derived CDR1 and CDR2 are MGHRA and YSYEKL. V lost 4 bases and J 5 bases, leaving 14 bases between the germline ends. The CDR3 sequence: CASSPDRGGYGYTF. For the CDR3, the DNA is TGCGCCAGCAGCCCCGACCGTGGCGGTTATGGCTACACCTTC.

This clone was observed once. The V call is TRBV7-9, the J call TRBJ2-5, with 7 bases that match TRBD2. V lost 8 bases and J lost 1; bases outside the gene matches: 10. From germline, CDR1 is SEHNR and CDR2 FQNEAQ (reference sequence). The CDR3 has 15 amino acids. CDR3 residues: CASPPDSGFQETQYF. The CDR3 nucleotides are TGTGCCAGCCCCCCGGATAGCGGGTTCCAAGAGACCCAGTACTTC.

Of note for this clone: One junction end disagrees with the germline gene, perhaps due to a read error. The V call is TRBV28, the J call TRBJ2-3; D might be TRBD2 (5 bases). Germline values: CDR1 MDHEN, CDR2 SYDVKM. The CDR3 spans 17 residues. CDR3 loop: CASSLGPAAEATDTQYF. DNA for the CDR3: TGTGCCAGCAGTTTAGGACCGGCGGCGGAGGCCACAGATACACAGTATTTT.